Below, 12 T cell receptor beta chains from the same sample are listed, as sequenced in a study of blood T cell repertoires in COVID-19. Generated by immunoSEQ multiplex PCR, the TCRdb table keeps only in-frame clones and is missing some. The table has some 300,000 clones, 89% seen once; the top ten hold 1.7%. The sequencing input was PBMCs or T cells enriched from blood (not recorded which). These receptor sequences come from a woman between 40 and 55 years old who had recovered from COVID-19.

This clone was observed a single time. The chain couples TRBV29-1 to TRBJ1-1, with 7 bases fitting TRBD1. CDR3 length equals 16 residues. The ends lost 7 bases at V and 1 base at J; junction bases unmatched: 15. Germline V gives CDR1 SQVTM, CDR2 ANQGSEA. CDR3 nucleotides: TGCAGCGCCCAGGGTGGGGTGGACAGGACGAACACTGAAGCTTTCTTT. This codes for CSAQGGVDRTNTEAFF.

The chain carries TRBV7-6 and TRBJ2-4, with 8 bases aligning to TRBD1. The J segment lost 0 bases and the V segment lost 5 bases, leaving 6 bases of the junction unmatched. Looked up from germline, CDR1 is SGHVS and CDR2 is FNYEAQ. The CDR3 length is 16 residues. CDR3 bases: TGTGCCAGCAGCCAAAGACAGGGGATAGCCAAAAACATTCAGTACTTC. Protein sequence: CASSQRQGIAKNIQYF.

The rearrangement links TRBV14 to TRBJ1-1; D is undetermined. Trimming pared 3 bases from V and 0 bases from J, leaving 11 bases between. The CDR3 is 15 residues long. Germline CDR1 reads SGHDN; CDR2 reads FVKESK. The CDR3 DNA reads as TGTGCCAGCAGCCAGTCGTACTTATTGAACACTGAAGCTTTCTTT. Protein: CASSQSYLLNTEAFF.

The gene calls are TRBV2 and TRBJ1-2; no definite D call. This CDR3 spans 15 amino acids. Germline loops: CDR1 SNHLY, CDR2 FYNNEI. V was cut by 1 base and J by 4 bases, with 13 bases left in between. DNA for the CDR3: TGTGCCAGCAGTGAAGAAGTGGGGAGCCCCTATGGCTACACCTTC. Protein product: CASSEEVGSPYGYTF.

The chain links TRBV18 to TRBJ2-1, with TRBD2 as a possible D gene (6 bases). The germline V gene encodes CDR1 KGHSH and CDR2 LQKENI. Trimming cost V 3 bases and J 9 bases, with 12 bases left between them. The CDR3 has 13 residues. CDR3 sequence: CASSPEGGTEQFF. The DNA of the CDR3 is TGTGCCAGCTCACCGGAGGGAGGTACTGAGCAGTTCTTC.

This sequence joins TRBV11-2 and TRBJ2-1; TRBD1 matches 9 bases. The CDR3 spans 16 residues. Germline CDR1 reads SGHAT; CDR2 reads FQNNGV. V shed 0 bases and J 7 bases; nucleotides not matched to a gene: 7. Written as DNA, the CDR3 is TGTGCCAGCAGCTTAGATATGACAGGGGGTATTAATGAGCAGTTCTTC. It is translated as CASSLDMTGGINEQFF. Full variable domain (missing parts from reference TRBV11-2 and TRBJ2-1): EAGVAQSPRYKIIEKRQSVAFWCNPISGHATLYWYQQILGQGPKLLIQFQNNGVVDDSQLPKDRFSAERLKGVDSTLKIQPAKLEDSAVYLCASSLDMTGGINEQFFGPGTRLTVL.

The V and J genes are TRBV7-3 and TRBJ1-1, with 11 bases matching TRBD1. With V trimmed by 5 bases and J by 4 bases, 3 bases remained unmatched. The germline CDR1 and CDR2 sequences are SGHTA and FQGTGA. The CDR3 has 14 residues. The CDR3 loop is CASSGDRGSTEAFF. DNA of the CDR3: TGTGCCAGCAGCGGGGACAGGGGGTCCACTGAAGCTTTCTTT.

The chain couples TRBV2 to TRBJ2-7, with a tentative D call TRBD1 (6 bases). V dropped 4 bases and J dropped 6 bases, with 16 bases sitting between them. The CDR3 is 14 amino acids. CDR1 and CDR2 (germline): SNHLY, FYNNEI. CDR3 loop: CASSAYGTPTEQYF. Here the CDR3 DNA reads TGTGCCAGCAGTGCTTATGGGACACCAACCGAGCAGTACTTC.

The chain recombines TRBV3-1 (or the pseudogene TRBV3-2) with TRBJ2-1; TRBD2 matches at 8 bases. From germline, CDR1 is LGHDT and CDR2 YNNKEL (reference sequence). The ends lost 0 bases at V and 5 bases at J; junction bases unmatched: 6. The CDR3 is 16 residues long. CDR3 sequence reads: CASSQDWTGGHNEQFF. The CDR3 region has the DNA TGTGCCAGCAGCCAAGATTGGACGGGGGGGCACAATGAGCAGTTCTTC.

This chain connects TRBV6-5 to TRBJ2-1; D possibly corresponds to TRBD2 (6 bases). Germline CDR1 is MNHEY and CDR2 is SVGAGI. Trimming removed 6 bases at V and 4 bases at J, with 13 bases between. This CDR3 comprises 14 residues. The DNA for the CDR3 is TGTGCCAGCAGAACTAGCCAGAGATACAATGAGCAGTTCTTC. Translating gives CASRTSQRYNEQFF.

This CDR3 is CASSEGRANRWDEQYF. The CDR3 DNA is TGTGCCAGCAGTGAAGGCAGGGCCAATCGTTGGGACGAGCAGTACTTC. The rearrangement links TRBV6-1 to TRBJ2-7; tentatively, D is TRBD1 (5 bases). Looked up from germline, CDR1 is MNHNS and CDR2 is SASEGT. The CDR3 covers 16 residues. The V end was cut by 1 base, the J end by 5 bases, with 18 bases between.

The CDR3 DNA reads as TGCGCCAGCGAGACCACCCACAGGGGACCCTACGAGCAGTACTTC. Translating it yields CASETTHRGPYEQYF. The chain joins TRBV23-1 to TRBJ2-7; 7 bases line up with TRBD1. TRBV23-1 is an ORF, and what it does is uncertain. V lost 8 bases and J lost 2; bases outside the gene matches: 12. The CDR3 has 15 amino acids.